The 20 T cell receptor beta chains listed next were all sequenced from one sample in a study of cytomegalovirus exposure and HLA in healthy donors. The PCR contained 60 Vbeta and 13 Jbeta primers. Generated by immunoSEQ multiplex PCR, the TCRdb table keeps only in-frame clones and is missing some. The sample lists 100,000 to 130,000 clones, around 77% seen once, with roughly 3.9% in the top ten. The material sequenced was PBMCs. Receptors were obtained from a male donor in good health and CMV-seronegative.

The chain uses TRBV6-5 and TRBJ2-1; TRBD2 matches at 10 bases. CDR1 and CDR2 from the germline V gene are MNHEY and SVGAGI. This CDR3 spans 16 amino acids. Trimming took 0 bases from V and 9 from J; bases not matched to a gene: 8. The CDR3 sequence is CASSYSSSGSGGEQFF. The CDR3 DNA reads as TGTGCCAGCAGTTACTCTTCTAGCGGGAGTGGGGGTGAGCAGTTCTTC.

The chain has TRBV7-9 and TRBJ2-1, with 10 bases identical to TRBD2. Trimming at V came to 5 bases and at J to 4 bases, leaving 8 bases not matched to a gene. The CDR3 sequence is 16 residues long. Germline CDR1 SEHNR, CDR2 FQNEAQ (reference sequence). CDR3 region: CASSEREGRTYNEQFF. The CDR3 DNA sequence: TGTGCCAGCAGCGAGCGGGAGGGAAGGACATACAATGAGCAGTTCTTC. Filled out from reference TRBV7-9 and TRBJ2-1, the complete variable domain reads DTGVSQNPRHKITKRGQNVTFRCDPISEHNRLYWYRQTLGQGPEFLTYFQNEAQLEKSRLLSDRFSAERPKGSFSTLEIQRTEQGDSAMYLCASSEREGRTYNEQFFGPGTRLTVL.

This clone showed up just once. CDR3 DNA sequence: TGTGCCAGCAGCCGGACTAGCGGGAGTCTCAATGAGCAGTTCTTC. The encoded protein is CASSRTSGSLNEQFF. The rearrangement uses TRBV9 and TRBJ2-1; 13 nucleotides match TRBD2. Germline V gene sequence: CDR1 SGDLS, CDR2 YYNGEE. The CDR3 totals 15 residues. Germline trimming cut 4 bases from V and 6 bases from J; bases unmatched to any gene: 4.

This clone was counted only a few times. V usage is TRBV18 and J usage is TRBJ2-1, with 7 bases aligning to TRBD2. The CDR3 is 16 residues long. The germline V gene encodes CDR1 KGHSH and CDR2 LQKENI. J lost 4 bases, V lost 0 bases, and 6 bases had no gene match. CDR3: CASSPPWEAGYNEQFF. The DNA of the CDR3 is TGTGCCAGCTCACCACCTTGGGAAGCGGGGTACAATGAGCAGTTCTTC.

This rearrangement joins TRBV7-3 to TRBJ2-3; 12 bases align to TRBD1. J gave up 6 bases and V 6 bases, and 7 bases lay outside the gene matches. The CDR3 is made up of 15 amino acids. Germline V CDR1 and CDR2: SGHTA, FQGTGA. The CDR3 is CASSSGTGGRDTQYF. CDR3 DNA sequence: TGTGCCAGCAGTTCCGGGACAGGGGGCAGGGATACGCAGTATTTT. Full variable domain (rest looked up from reference TRBV7-3 and TRBJ2-3): GAGVSQTPSNKVTEKGKYVELRCDPISGHTALYWYRQSLGQGPEFLIYFQGTGAADDSGLPNDRFFAVRPEGSVSTLKIQRTERGDSAVYLCASSSGTGGRDTQYFGPGTRLTVL.

A few counts support this clone. The rearrangement links TRBV6-6 to TRBJ2-5; 10 nucleotides align to TRBD1. The ends lost 0 bases at V and 3 bases at J; junction bases unmatched: 1. CDR3 length: 15 residues. CDR1 is MNHNY and CDR2 is SVGAGI in the germline V gene (reference sequence). CDR3 sequence: CASSYSGTGEETQYF. The CDR3 DNA sequence: TGTGCCAGCAGTTACTCCGGGACAGGGGAAGAGACCCAGTACTTC.

The CDR3 protein is CASSLQRTEAFF. The DNA of the CDR3 is TGTGCCAGCAGCTTACAACGAACTGAAGCTTTCTTT. This rearrangement joins TRBV5-8 to TRBJ1-1; unclear D gene. This CDR3 is 12 amino acids long. Trimming stripped 2 bases from V and 5 bases from J, with 7 bases between. Germline V gene sequence: CDR1 SGHTS, CDR2 YDEGEE.

V is TRBV18 and J is TRBJ2-7; 9 bases line up with TRBD2. With V trimmed by 4 bases and J by 5 bases, 12 bases remained unmatched. The length of the CDR3 is 16 residues. The germline V gene encodes CDR1 KGHSH and CDR2 LQKENI. The CDR3 reads CASSRAGGQGLHEQYF. In DNA, the CDR3 is TGTGCCAGCTCACGGGCGGGGGGGCAGGGTCTCCACGAGCAGTACTTC.

The chain uses TRBV18 and TRBJ2-3; 8 nucleotides match TRBD2. Per the germline V gene, CDR1 is KGHSH and CDR2 is LQKENI. The CDR3 is 14 amino acids. V lost 8 bases and J lost 5; bases outside the gene matches: 9. The CDR3: CASNRSGKRDTQYF. CDR3 bases: TGTGCCAGCAACCGTAGCGGGAAGCGAGATACGCAGTATTTT.

This chain links TRBV19 with TRBJ2-7; tentatively, D is TRBD2 (7 bases). CDR1 is LNHDA, CDR2 SQIVND, per germline (reference sequence). With 6 bases removed from V and 8 bases from J, the gap between germline ends came to 17 bases. This CDR3 contains 13 residues. The CDR3 DNA is TGTGCCAGTAGCCTTTCCGGGGGGCGCAAGCAGTACTTC. Protein product: CASSLSGGRKQYF.

This clone was counted between two and nine times. V gene TRBV13 combines with J gene TRBJ1-2; 7 bases are shared with TRBD1. Per germline, CDR1 PRHDT and CDR2 FYEKMQ (reference sequence). V trimming: 1 base; J trimming: 2 bases; junction bases outside the gene matches: 10. The CDR3 loop spans 17 amino acids. The chain's CDR3 is CASSLVPGTVANYGYTF. CDR3 coding DNA: TGTGCCAGCAGCTTAGTCCCCGGGACAGTAGCGAACTATGGCTACACCTTC.

The chain uses TRBV18 and TRBJ2-7; weak D call: TRBD2 (7 bases). The CDR3 is 21 amino acids. Trimming pared 0 bases from V and 6 bases from J, leaving 33 bases between. Germline V gene sequence: CDR1 KGHSH, CDR2 LQKENI. CDR3 DNA: TGTGCCAGCTCACCACCTACGGGTCGGGGGGCCGAGGACTACGGGCCGCGCGAGCAGTACTTC. This sequence encodes CASSPPTGRGAEDYGPREQYF.

This clone was seen once. The gene calls are TRBV6-5 and TRBJ2-7; 8 bases align to TRBD1. Germline trimming cut 5 bases from V and 4 bases from J; bases unmatched to any gene: 10. The CDR3 spans 15 residues. Per germline, CDR1 MNHEY and CDR2 SVGAGI. The CDR3 coding sequence is TGTGCCAGCAGTATGACAGGGGCCTCCCGTTACGAGCAGTACTTC. Translating it yields CASSMTGASRYEQYF.

This chain uses TRBV7-2 with TRBJ2-1; 8 bases line up with TRBD2. This CDR3 region has 14 residues. V lost 2 bases to trimming and J lost 6 bases; unmatched junction nucleotides: 3. Germline V CDR1 and CDR2: SGHTA, FQGNSA. Written as DNA, the CDR3 is TGTGCCAGCAGCTTAAACGGGAGGGTCAATGAGCAGTTCTTC. It is translated as CASSLNGRVNEQFF.

This clone was seen just once. The chain combines TRBV6-1 with TRBJ2-1, with 9 bases that match TRBD1. The CDR3 loop spans 13 amino acids. The germline gives CDR1 MNHNS, CDR2 SASEGT. V was pared by 6 bases and J by 10 bases, with 7 bases of the junction left unmatched. CDR3 DNA sequence: TGTGCCAGCAGGCTACAGGGGGCAGGGGAGCAGTTCTTC. Protein sequence: CASRLQGAGEQFF.

V is TRBV5-1 and J is TRBJ1-6, with D maybe TRBD1 (6 bases). CDR1 and CDR2 (germline): SGHRS, YFSETQ. The CDR3 covers 18 residues. With 0 bases removed from V and 7 bases from J, the gap between germline ends came to 20 bases. The CDR3 region has the DNA TGCGCCAGCAGCTTGGAGTTCAGTGGGGGGGCCTGGAATTCACCCCTCCACTTT. Its protein product is CASSLEFSGGAWNSPLHF.

This chain joins TRBV27 and TRBJ1-5; 7 bases align to TRBD1. The length of the CDR3 is 16 residues. Germline V CDR1 and CDR2: MNHEY, SMNVEV (reference sequence). V dropped 5 bases and J dropped 0; count of bases not matched to a gene: 7. CDR3 amino acids: CASSLQDRHSNQPQHF. CDR3 bases: TGTGCCAGCAGTCTTCAGGACAGGCATAGCAATCAGCCCCAGCATTTT.

V and J are TRBV5-1 and TRBJ2-3, with a weak D call TRBD1 (6 bases). The V gene lost 5 bases and the J gene lost 5 bases, with 9 bases spanning the gap. Germline loops: CDR1 SGHRS, CDR2 YFSETQ. This CDR3 is 12 amino acids long. The CDR3 reads CASRRQEDTQYF. The CDR3 nucleotides are TGCGCCAGCAGGAGACAGGAAGATACGCAGTATTTT.

The chain is built from TRBV28 and TRBJ2-7; 7 bases agree with TRBD1. Germline V CDR1 and CDR2: MDHEN, SYDVKM. The CDR3 loop spans 13 amino acids. Trimming at V came to 6 bases and at J to 4 bases, leaving 6 bases not matched to a gene. DNA of the CDR3: TGTGCCAGCAGCAACGCAGGGGGATACGAGCAGTACTTC. Its translation: CASSNAGGYEQYF.

The V call is TRBV27, the J call TRBJ2-6; 9 bases are a match to TRBD1. Germline CDR1 is MNHEY and CDR2 is SMNVEV (reference sequence). CDR3 length: 17 amino acids. Losses at the gene ends were 9 bases for V and 2 bases for J; bases not matched to a gene: 11. CDR3 coding DNA: TGTGCCAGTACCCGGGACAGGGACTTGGCTGGGGCCAACGTCCTGACTTTC. It codes for CASTRDRDLAGANVLTF.